The 29 T cell receptor beta chains below all came from one sample that was sequenced in a study of CD8 T cell repertoires and HIV-1 epitope variants. Antigens for these TCRs are unknown. TCRdb keeps only in-frame clones here, not all; method: immunoSEQ multiplex PCR. The sample consists of under 5,500 clones, under 70% of them appearing once. The sequenced sample consisted of cultured CD8+ T cells derived from PBMCs. The receptors shown here come from a male donor with HIV.

V is TRBV25-1 and J is TRBJ2-7, with D perhaps TRBD1 or TRBD2 (5 bases each). With 7 bases removed from V and 5 bases from J, the gap between germline ends came to 15 bases. Germline-derived CDR1 and CDR2 are MGHDK and SYGVNS. The CDR3 has 13 residues. The CDR3 region has the DNA TGTGCCAGCACCGGGGTTAGGGGCCACGAGCAGTACTTC. This sequence encodes CASTGVRGHEQYF.

This clone was seen a few times. This rearrangement joins TRBV6-4 to TRBJ1-2; D gene unclear. The CDR3 sequence is 12 residues long. Per the germline V gene, CDR1 is MRHNA and CDR2 is SNTAGT. V dropped 10 bases and J dropped 1 base, with 10 bases sitting between them. CDR3: CATRDFNYGYTF. The CDR3 DNA is TGTGCCACCCGAGATTTTAACTATGGCTACACCTTC.

V is TRBV11-1 and J is TRBJ2-1; tentative D call: TRBD1 (6 bases). Germline CDR1 and CDR2: SGHAT and FQDESV (reference sequence). V lost 5 bases and J 1 base, leaving 12 bases between the germline ends. The CDR3 is made up of 15 amino acids. CDR3 loop: CASSLARGSYNEQFF. CDR3 nucleotide sequence: TGTGCCAGCAGCCTGGCCAGGGGATCCTACAATGAGCAGTTCTTC. Together with reference TRBV11-1 and TRBJ2-1, the CDR3 gives the full variable domain: EAEVAQSPRYKITEKSQAVAFWCDPISGHATLYWYRQILGQGPELLVQFQDESVVDDSQLPKDRFSAERLKGVDSTLKIQPAELGDSAMYLCASSLARGSYNEQFFGPGTRLTVL.

J is TRBJ2-7 and V is TRBV27; 8 nucleotides match TRBD2. The CDR3 consists of 15 residues. Per the germline V gene, CDR1 is MNHEY and CDR2 is SMNVEV (reference sequence). Losses at the gene ends were 2 bases for V and 4 bases for J; bases not matched to a gene: 7. The CDR3 loop reads CASSLGLGGRYEQYF. In nucleotides, the CDR3 is TGTGCCAGCAGTTTAGGGCTCGGCGGGAGGTACGAGCAGTACTTC.

V is TRBV27 and J is TRBJ2-7; tentatively, D is TRBD1 (6 bases). V lost 6 bases and J lost 2, with 11 bases in between. The germline CDR1 and CDR2 sequences are MNHEY and SMNVEV (reference sequence). This CDR3 is built from 13 residues. The CDR3 nucleotides are TGTGCCAGCAGGTCGACAGGTGCCTACGAGCAGTACTTC. Amino acids: CASRSTGAYEQYF.

This clone has just a few counts. The chain is built from TRBV27 and TRBJ2-7; a possible D gene is TRBD2 (6 bases). From germline, CDR1 is MNHEY and CDR2 SMNVEV (reference sequence). This CDR3 is built from 11 residues. V lost 6 bases and J lost 7, with 10 bases in between. The CDR3 bases are TGTGCCAGCAGGGGACTTGGGGAGCAGTACTTC. Encoded protein: CASRGLGEQYF.

The chain is built from TRBV29-1 and TRBJ1-1; a possible D gene is TRBD1 (6 bases). Germline V lookup: CDR1 SQVTM, CDR2 ANQGSEA. The CDR3 is made up of 15 amino acids. The V gene lost 8 bases and the J gene lost 3 bases, with 22 bases spanning the gap. In DNA, the CDR3 is TGCAGCAAAGAATCGCGACAGGACTGGGACACTGAAGCTTTCTTT. This translates into CSKESRQDWDTEAFF.

The gene calls are TRBV19 and TRBJ1-1, with TRBD1 as a possible D gene (5 bases). The CDR3 contains 15 residues. Germline V gene data show CDR1 as LNHDA and CDR2 as SQIVND (reference sequence). V lost 5 bases to trimming and J lost 4 bases, with 17 bases between them. For the CDR3, the DNA is TGTGCCAGTAGTTTCGGCCCTAGTGGGGCCACTGAAGCTTTCTTT. Protein sequence: CASSFGPSGATEAFF.

The chain links TRBV5-4 to TRBJ2-1, with TRBD2 matching over 9 bases. Germline CDR1 and CDR2: SGHNT and YYREEE (reference sequence). The V segment lost 0 bases and the J segment 0 bases; nucleotides outside the gene matches: 1. The length of the CDR3 is 16 residues. The CDR3 DNA follows: TGTGCCAGCAGCTTGGATAGCGGGAGCTCCTACAATGAGCAGTTCTTC. Residues: CASSLDSGSSYNEQFF. Full variable domain (remainder filled in from reference TRBV5-4 and TRBJ2-1): ETGVTQSPTHLIKTRGQQVTLRCSSQSGHNTVSWYQQALGQGPQFIFQYYREEENGRGNFPPRFSGLQFPNYSSELNVNALELDDSALYLCASSLDSGSSYNEQFFGPGTRLTVL.

This clone has a handful of counts. The chain carries TRBV7-2 and TRBJ2-7, with D unclear. This CDR3 spans 12 amino acids. The germline V gene encodes CDR1 SGHTA and CDR2 FQGNSA. Trimming stripped 1 base from V and 5 bases from J, with 6 bases between. The CDR3 sequence is CASSLVGDEQYF. The CDR3 region has the DNA TGTGCCAGCAGCTTAGTCGGTGACGAGCAGTACTTC.

This rearrangement joins TRBV27 to TRBJ2-7; D not certain. The CDR3 consists of 15 residues. Germline V CDR1 and CDR2: MNHEY, SMNVEV (reference sequence). The V end lost 2 bases, the J end lost 0 bases, and 11 bases lay between the germline ends. CDR3 nucleotide sequence: TGTGCCAGCAGTTTACAAGCCGGTAGCTCCTACGAGCAGTACTTC. Protein: CASSLQAGSSYEQYF.

This clone has only a few counts. V usage is TRBV29-1 and J usage is TRBJ1-4; D is ambiguous. With 4 bases removed from V and 0 bases from J, the gap between germline ends came to 9 bases. CDR3 length: 14 residues. Germline V CDR1 and CDR2: SQVTM, ANQGSEA. The CDR3 DNA follows: TGCAGCGTTGGTGTGAGTGCAACTAATGAAAAACTGTTTTTT. Translating gives CSVGVSATNEKLFF.

V and J are TRBV14 and TRBJ2-1; no definite D call. Germline V lookup: CDR1 SGHDN, CDR2 FVKESK. V lost 0 bases and J lost 0, with 15 bases in between. CDR3 length: 18 residues. CDR3 in DNA: TGTGCCAGCAGCCAAGACGTGTCGCTTCCCCTCTCCTACAATGAGCAGTTCTTC. Protein product: CASSQDVSLPLSYNEQFF.

The chain is built from TRBV30 and TRBJ2-5, with 10 bases matching TRBD2. The CDR3 is made up of 14 amino acids. V trimming: 3 bases; J trimming: 5 bases; junction bases outside the gene matches: 6. Germline V gene lookup returns CDR1 GTSNPN and CDR2 SVGIG (reference sequence). This CDR3 is CAWRLAGPGETQYF. CDR3 bases: TGTGCCTGGAGACTAGCGGGGCCGGGGGAGACCCAGTACTTC.

The V gene is TRBV19, the J gene TRBJ1-1; D possibly corresponds to TRBD1 (5 bases). V lost 7 bases and J 5 bases, leaving 14 bases between the germline ends. Germline V lookup: CDR1 LNHDA, CDR2 SQIVND (reference sequence). The CDR3 has 13 amino acids. Here the CDR3 DNA reads TGTGCCAGTAATCCGACAGTCCAGACTGAAGCTTTCTTT. As protein: CASNPTVQTEAFF.

This clone was counted only a few times. This chain uses TRBV19 with TRBJ2-1; TRBD2 agrees at 10 bases. Germline assignment: CDR1 LNHDA and CDR2 SQIVND (reference sequence). There are 16 residues in the CDR3. With V trimmed by 3 bases and J by 8 bases, 10 bases remained unmatched. For the CDR3, the DNA is TGTGCCAGTAGTATCGGGACTAGCGCCGCCGGGGATGAGCAGTTCTTC. It is translated as CASSIGTSAAGDEQFF.

This sequence joins TRBV19 and TRBJ2-3, with 7 positions matching TRBD2. The V gene end was trimmed by 2 bases and the J gene end by 3 bases; junction bases not matched to a gene: 5. Germline V CDR1 and CDR2: LNHDA, SQIVND (reference sequence). The CDR3 consists of 15 residues. The CDR3 DNA follows: TGTGCCAGTAGTATACGGGGGGACCCAACAGATACGCAGTATTTT. Protein product: CASSIRGDPTDTQYF.

The genes are TRBV19 and TRBJ2-5; the D gene is possibly TRBD1 (6 bases). Germline V gene lookup returns CDR1 LNHDA and CDR2 SQIVND (reference sequence). The length of the CDR3 is 13 residues. V was trimmed by 5 bases and J by 3 bases, leaving 10 bases between them. The CDR3 is CASSQGWEETQYF. The CDR3 nucleotides read TGTGCCAGTAGTCAGGGGTGGGAAGAGACCCAGTACTTC.

The gene calls are TRBV27 and TRBJ2-2; TRBD1 is a possible D gene (6 bases). The ends were cut back, 6 bases at V and 2 bases at J, with 16 bases in the middle. Germline V gives CDR1 MNHEY, CDR2 SMNVEV (reference sequence). The CDR3 covers 16 residues. CDR3: CASRNPGTSNTGELFF. CDR3 in DNA: TGTGCCAGCAGGAACCCCGGGACATCCAACACCGGGGAGCTGTTTTTT.

This chain links TRBV28 with TRBJ1-1; D gene unclear. This CDR3 comprises 16 residues. The V gene's germline CDR1 is MDHEN and CDR2 SYDVKM. Trimming took 6 bases from V and 0 from J, leaving 17 bases between them. The CDR3: CASRTLYGRLNTEAFF. CDR3 nucleotide sequence: TGTGCCAGCAGGACTTTATATGGCAGGCTGAACACTGAAGCTTTCTTT.

The J gene is TRBJ2-1, the V gene TRBV19; 9 bases fit TRBD2. This CDR3 spans 14 amino acids. The junction had 6 bases not matched to a gene; V was cut back by 5 bases and J by 7 bases. CDR1 is LNHDA, CDR2 SQIVND, per germline (reference sequence). The CDR3 coding sequence is TGTGCCAGTAGTTTGGGACTAGCTTGGAATGAGCAGTTCTTC. It is translated as CASSLGLAWNEQFF.

The CDR3 sequence is CASSTGTSGYNEQFF. CDR3 bases: TGTGCCAGTAGTACCGGGACTAGCGGATACAATGAGCAGTTCTTC. The chain couples TRBV19 to TRBJ2-1; TRBD2 agrees at 11 bases. Germline lookup yields CDR1 LNHDA and CDR2 SQIVND (reference sequence). The V segment lost 4 bases and the J segment 4 bases; nucleotides outside the gene matches: 3. This CDR3 is 15 amino acids long.

This clone was seen a few times. The chain carries TRBV7-9 and TRBJ1-6; D gene ambiguous. The ends were cut back, 1 base at V and 7 bases at J, with 8 bases in the middle. This CDR3 contains 14 residues. Germline loops: CDR1 SEHNR, CDR2 FQNEAQ (reference sequence). The CDR3 loop reads CASSLVGKNSPLHF. DNA for the CDR3: TGTGCCAGCAGCTTAGTAGGCAAGAATTCACCCCTCCACTTT.

In this sample, this clone turned up once. V usage is TRBV4-2 and J usage is TRBJ1-2; D may be TRBD1 (5 bases). Trimming pared 1 base from V and 2 bases from J, leaving 11 bases between. Germline CDR1 is LGHNA and CDR2 is YNFKEQ. This CDR3 contains 15 residues. CDR3 sequence (DNA): TGTGCCAGCAGCCAAGCGGTTGCAGGGAACTATGGCTACACCTTC. Its translation: CASSQAVAGNYGYTF.

The CDR3: CASSQRRPGQGDEKLFF. CDR3 nucleotides: TGTGCCAGCAGCCAGAGGCGCCCGGGACAGGGGGATGAAAAACTGTTTTTT. J is TRBJ1-4 and V is TRBV4-2; 11 bases are a match to TRBD1. With 3 bases clipped from V and 6 bases from J, the junction kept 9 bases outside the gene matches. The CDR3 runs to 17 residues. Germline V gene sequence: CDR1 LGHNA, CDR2 YNFKEQ.

The chain couples TRBV27 to TRBJ2-1; 10 bases line up with TRBD2. The J segment lost 9 bases and the V segment lost 2 bases, leaving 7 bases of the junction unmatched. Germline values: CDR1 MNHEY, CDR2 SMNVEV (reference sequence). The CDR3 loop spans 15 amino acids. The CDR3 region is CASSLASGGAVEQFF. CDR3 nucleotides: TGTGCCAGCAGTTTAGCCAGCGGGGGGGCCGTTGAGCAGTTCTTC.

This sequence joins TRBV25-1 and TRBJ2-7; a weak D match, TRBD1 (5 bases). The ends were cut back, 3 bases at V and 3 bases at J, with 6 bases in the middle. From germline, CDR1 is MGHDK and CDR2 SYGVNS. CDR3 length: 12 amino acids. The CDR3 region is CASSDRVYEQYF. CDR3 in DNA: TGTGCCAGCAGTGACAGGGTCTACGAGCAGTACTTC.

This clone was observed a handful of times. This chain's CDR3 is CASSLIGDTDTQYF. The CDR3 region has the DNA TGTGCCAGCAGTTTGATAGGGGACACAGATACGCAGTATTTT. The V call is TRBV28, the J call TRBJ2-3, with D maybe TRBD1 (5 bases). V lost 3 bases and J 2 bases, leaving 9 bases between the germline ends. The V gene's germline CDR1 is MDHEN and CDR2 SYDVKM. The CDR3 is made up of 14 amino acids.

This rearrangement joins TRBV29-1 to TRBJ1-2; 8 bases are a match to TRBD1. The V and J ends lost 5 bases and 3 bases, in that order; junction bases with no gene match: 26. CDR1 is SQVTM, CDR2 ANQGSEA, per germline. This CDR3 is 20 amino acids long. The DNA for the CDR3 is TGCAGCGTTAGCGGAATGGACAGGGAAGGTGGGGTCGGTATTGACTATGGCTACACCTTC. Its translation: CSVSGMDREGGVGIDYGYTF.